This entry features one T cell receptor beta chain sequence. This entry is derived from a study of control samples from healthy donors and cancer patients. J gave up 2 bases and V 1 base, and 1 base lay outside the gene matches. CDR1 is SNHLY and CDR2 is FYNNEI in the germline V gene. The CDR3 length is 14 residues. Using immunoSEQ multiplex PCR, the repertoire was profiled, and TCRdb retains in-frame clones only, with some absent. Among about 160,000 clones, approximately 94% were seen once, and the ten largest hold around 15%. The rearrangement links TRBV2 to TRBJ1-2; 7 bases agree with TRBD1. The receptor was isolated from a man in his sixties with colorectal cancer. The material sequenced was PBMCs. DNA for the CDR3: TGTGCCAGCAGTGAAGGGACAGGCAACTATGGCTACACCTTC. It is translated as CASSEGTGNYGYTF. Based on the CDR3 plus reference TRBV2 and TRBJ1-2, the full variable domain is EPEVTQTPSHQVTQMGQEVILRCVPISNHLYFYWYRQILGQKVEFLVSFYNNEISEKSEIFDDQFSVERPDGSNFTLKIRSTKLEDSAMYFCASSEGTGNYGYTFGSGTRLTVV.